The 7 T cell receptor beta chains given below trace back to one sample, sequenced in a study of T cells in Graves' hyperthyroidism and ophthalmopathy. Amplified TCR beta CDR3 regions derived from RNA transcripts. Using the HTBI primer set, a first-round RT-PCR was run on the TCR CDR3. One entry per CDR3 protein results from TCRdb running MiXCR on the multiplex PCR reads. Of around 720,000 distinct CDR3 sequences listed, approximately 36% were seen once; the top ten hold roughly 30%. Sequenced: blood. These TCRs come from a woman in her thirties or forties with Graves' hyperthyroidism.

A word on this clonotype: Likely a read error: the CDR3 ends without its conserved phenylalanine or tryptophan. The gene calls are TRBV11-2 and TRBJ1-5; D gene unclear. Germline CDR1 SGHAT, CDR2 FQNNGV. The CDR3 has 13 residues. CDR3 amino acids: CASSQDSNQPQHL. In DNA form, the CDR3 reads TGCGCCAGCAGCCAAGACAGCAATCAGCCCCAGCATCTT.

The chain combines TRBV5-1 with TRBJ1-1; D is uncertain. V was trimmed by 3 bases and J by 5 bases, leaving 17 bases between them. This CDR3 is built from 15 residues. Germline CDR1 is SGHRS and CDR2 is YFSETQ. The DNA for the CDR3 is TGCGCCAGCAGCTCCCCGGGAGGTTCGAGTACTGAAGCTTTCTTT. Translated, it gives CASSSPGGSSTEAFF.

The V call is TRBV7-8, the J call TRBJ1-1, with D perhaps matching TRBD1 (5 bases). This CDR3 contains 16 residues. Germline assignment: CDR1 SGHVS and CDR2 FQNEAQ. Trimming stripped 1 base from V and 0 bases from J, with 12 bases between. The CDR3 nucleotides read TGTGCCAGCAGCTTAGGACAGCTTATGATGAACACTGAAGCTTTCTTT. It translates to CASSLGQLMMNTEAFF.

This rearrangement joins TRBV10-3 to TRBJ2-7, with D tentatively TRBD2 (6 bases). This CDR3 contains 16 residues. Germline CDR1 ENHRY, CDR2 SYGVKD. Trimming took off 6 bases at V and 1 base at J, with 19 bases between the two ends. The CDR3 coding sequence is TGTGCCATCAGAGATTACGGCGGGGCCGAATCCTACGAGCAGTACTTC. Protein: CAIRDYGGAESYEQYF.

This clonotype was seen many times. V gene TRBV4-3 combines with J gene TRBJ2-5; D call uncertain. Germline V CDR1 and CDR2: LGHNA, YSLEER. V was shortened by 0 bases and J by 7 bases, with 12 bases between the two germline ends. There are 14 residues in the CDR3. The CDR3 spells CASSQEGCGGTQYF. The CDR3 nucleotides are TGCGCCAGCAGCCAAGAGGGGTGCGGTGGGACCCAGTACTTC.

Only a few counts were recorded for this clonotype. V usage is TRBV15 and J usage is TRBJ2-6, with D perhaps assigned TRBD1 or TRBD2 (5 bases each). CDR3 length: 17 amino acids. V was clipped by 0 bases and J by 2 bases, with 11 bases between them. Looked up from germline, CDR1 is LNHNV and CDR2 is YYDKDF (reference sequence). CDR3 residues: CATSRERGAAGANVLTF. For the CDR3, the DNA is TGTGCCACCAGCAGAGAGAGGGGCGCTGCTGGGGCCAACGTCCTGACTTTC.

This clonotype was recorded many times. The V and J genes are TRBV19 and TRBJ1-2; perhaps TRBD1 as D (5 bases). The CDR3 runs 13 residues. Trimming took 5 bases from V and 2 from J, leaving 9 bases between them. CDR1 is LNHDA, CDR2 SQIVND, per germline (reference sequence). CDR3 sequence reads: CASSRQSNYGYTF. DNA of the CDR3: TGTGCCAGTAGTCGACAGTCAAACTATGGCTACACCTTC.